This T cell receptor beta chain was sequenced during a study of siplizumab effects on memory and regulatory T cells. This CDR3 has 12 residues. CDR1 and CDR2 (germline): MNHNY, SVGAGI (reference sequence). The V end lost 4 bases, the J end lost 4 bases, and 8 bases lay between the germline ends. A word on this clone: What it recognizes is unknown.

About 1.1 x 10^5 TCR templates were measured in each sample. TCRdb keeps only in-frame clones here, not all; method: immunoSEQ multiplex PCR. The data hold 85,000 to 90,000 clones, with around 89% observed a single time. Findings and caveats of the study: Most proliferating CD4+ or CD8+ clones, roughly 75-97%, had no naive or memory assignment. Siplizumab significantly decreased alloreactive sequences from unstimulated CD4+ memory cells.

The sequencing input was CD4+ T cells sorted from blood. The rearrangement uses TRBV6-6 and TRBJ2-7; D unclear. This clonotype was obtained from a human donor in good health. CDR3 sequence reads: CASSLMRYEQYF. The CDR3 DNA sequence: TGTGCCAGCAGTTTGATGAGGTACGAGCAGTACTTC.